This T cell receptor (beta chain) was obtained from a study of blood T cell repertoires in COVID-19. The germline V gene has CDR1 GTSNPN and CDR2 SVGIG (reference sequence). V was clipped by 0 bases and J by 7 bases, with 12 bases between them. CDR3 length: 14 amino acids. As processed by the authors: Reference gene primer amplification gave estimated nucleated cell counts. Sequencing was performed with immunoSEQ multiplex PCR; in TCRdb, only in-frame clones are kept and a portion is missing. The V and J calls and clone size are taken from that table; D and trimming were inferred from the DNA. The repertoire holds about 180,000 clones, around nine tenths seen once, with about 12% in the top ten.

The TCR originated in a woman in her 70s with COVID-19, enrolled during active disease. V gene TRBV30 combines with J gene TRBJ2-2; D is possibly TRBD1 (6 bases). The sample consisted of peripheral blood. CDR3 sequence: CAWSVLGAGGELFF. The CDR3, as DNA: TGTGCCTGGAGTGTACTGGGGGCTGGCGGGGAGCTGTTTTTT.